The 10 T cell receptor beta chains below were found in one sample sequenced in a study of T cells in localized non-small cell lung cancer. Clones were sequenced by immunoSEQ multiplex PCR, and TCRdb holds only the in-frame ones, with some missing. The table includes 20,000 to 30,000 clones, about 90% detected once. The sequenced sample was peripheral blood, obtained before any cancer treatment. Receptors were obtained from a woman aged 35-70 years with stage I lung adenocarcinoma.

This chain joins TRBV2 and TRBJ1-1, with a possible D match to TRBD1 (5 bases). CDR1 is SNHLY, CDR2 FYNNEI, per germline. This CDR3 spans 10 amino acids. V shed 2 bases and J shed 10 bases, with 5 bases lying between them. The CDR3, as DNA: TGTGCCAGCAGTGAACAGGGAGCTTTCTTT. Its protein is CASSEQGAFF.

CDR3 nucleotides: TGTGCCAGCAGTCCGGAGAGCGAGCAGTACTTC. Translating it yields CASSPESEQYF. The chain couples TRBV28 to TRBJ2-7; D gene uncertain. CDR1 MDHEN and CDR2 SYDVKM come from the germline V gene. Between the trimmed V and J ends, which lost 5 bases and 6 bases, there was a span of 8 bases. The CDR3 is 11 residues long.

This clone has only one observation. This chain connects TRBV5-1 to TRBJ2-2, with 7 bases that match TRBD2. V shed 2 bases, J shed 7 bases, and the junction held 8 bases outside the gene matches. Germline values: CDR1 SGHRS, CDR2 YFSETQ. The CDR3 covers 15 residues. CDR3 in amino acids: CASSLGLGLVGELFF. CDR3 coding DNA: TGCGCCAGCAGCTTAGGACTAGGATTAGTCGGGGAGCTGTTTTTT.

The chain recombines TRBV19 with TRBJ1-1, with 8 nucleotides matching TRBD1. Per the germline V gene, CDR1 is LNHDA and CDR2 is SQIVND (reference sequence). The trim removed 8 bases at V and 11 bases at J, leaving 19 bases unmatched. The CDR3 is 15 residues long. The CDR3 nucleotides read TGTGCCAGTTCTTTTTCGGACAGGGCGCATTGGAGGGCTTTCTTT. Residues: CASSFSDRAHWRAFF.

The chain uses TRBV28 and TRBJ2-3; a weak D match, TRBD1 (5 bases). Between the trimmed V and J ends, which lost 6 bases and 2 bases, there was a span of 9 bases. This CDR3 spans 13 amino acids. Germline lookup yields CDR1 MDHEN and CDR2 SYDVKM. The CDR3 spells CASRPTVTDTQYF. The CDR3 DNA is TGTGCCAGCAGGCCGACAGTCACAGATACGCAGTATTTT.

The CDR3 spells CSVGQGGGETQYF. In DNA, the CDR3 is TGCAGCGTTGGACAGGGTGGTGGAGAGACCCAGTACTTC. The chain employs TRBV29-1 and TRBJ2-5; the match to TRBD1 covers 7 bases. This CDR3 region has 13 residues. The junction had 6 bases not matched to a gene; V was cut back by 4 bases and J by 4 bases. Germline V gene data show CDR1 as SQVTM and CDR2 as ANQGSEA.

The J gene is TRBJ2-6, the V gene TRBV19, with a weak D call TRBD2 (6 bases). Germline CDR1 reads LNHDA; CDR2 reads SQIVND (reference sequence). Trimming shortened V by 3 bases and J by 4 bases, and 10 bases separated the two germline ends. The CDR3 has 15 amino acids. In DNA, the CDR3 is TGTGCCAGTAGTATGGAGGGGTTCGGGGCCAACGTCCTGACTTTC. It yields the protein CASSMEGFGANVLTF.

J is TRBJ1-3 and V is TRBV27; D ambiguous. This CDR3 has 14 amino acids. V shed 8 bases and J shed 2 bases, with 13 bases lying between them. Germline lookup yields CDR1 MNHEY and CDR2 SMNVEV (reference sequence). The CDR3 coding sequence is TGTGCCAGCCAATCTTTGGCGGCTGGAAACACCATATATTTT. Encoded protein: CASQSLAAGNTIYF.

This clone was seen a single time. The chain joins TRBV18 to TRBJ2-5, with TRBD1 matching 11 bases. J lost 2 bases, V lost 2 bases, and 4 bases had no gene match. The CDR3 has 16 residues. Germline values: CDR1 KGHSH, CDR2 LQKENI. Written as DNA, the CDR3 is TGTGCCAGCTCACCAGGGACAGGGGGTTTTCAAGAGACCCAGTACTTC. Translating gives CASSPGTGGFQETQYF.

The rearrangement uses TRBV5-5 and TRBJ2-7; 10 bases are shared with TRBD2. J lost 3 bases, V lost 2 bases, and 5 bases had no gene match. Germline assignment: CDR1 SGHKS and CDR2 YYEKEE (reference sequence). The CDR3 runs 15 residues. Here the CDR3 reads CASSFYPSGGYEQYF. In DNA form, the CDR3 reads TGTGCCAGCAGCTTCTACCCTAGCGGGGGCTACGAGCAGTACTTC.